The 24 T cell receptor beta chains below all came from one sample that was sequenced in a study of T cell responses to AZD1222 COVID-19 vaccine. The table came from immunoSEQ multiplex PCR; TCRdb's copy has only in-frame clones and leaves some out. The sample shows tens of thousands of clones, roughly 87% of them seen only once. The source material was peripheral blood, sampled on day 0 of AZD1222 vaccination. Receptors originate from an adult in good health.

The V gene is TRBV18, the J gene TRBJ2-4; D is possibly TRBD2 (6 bases). The CDR3 extends over 15 amino acids. V was clipped by 3 bases and J by 2 bases, with 11 bases between them. Germline V gives CDR1 KGHSH, CDR2 LQKENI. The CDR3, as DNA: TGTGCCAGCTCACCCGCAGGAGGGACCAAAAACATTCAGTACTTC. Its protein product is CASSPAGGTKNIQYF.

The chain has TRBV12-5 and TRBJ2-5, with D perhaps TRBD2 (7 bases). CDR1 LGHNT and CDR2 FRNRAP come from the germline V gene. Trimming pared 5 bases from V and 1 base from J, leaving 14 bases between. The CDR3 spans 15 residues. CDR3 in amino acids: CASGPRGTFQETQYF. In nucleotides, the CDR3 is TGTGCTAGTGGTCCGCGGGGGACATTCCAAGAGACCCAGTACTTC.

The CDR3 loop is CASSVGGPIYF. The DNA for the CDR3 is TGTGCCAGCAGCGTAGGGGGACCGATATATTTT. The V call is TRBV9, the J call TRBJ1-3; possibly TRBD1 for D (5 bases). The CDR3 runs 11 residues. Looked up from germline, CDR1 is SGDLS and CDR2 is YYNGEE. Trimming shortened V by 0 bases and J by 13 bases, and 8 bases separated the two germline ends.

The chain couples TRBV6-1 to TRBJ1-1; unclear D gene. CDR1 MNHNS and CDR2 SASEGT come from the germline V gene. Trimming shortened V by 3 bases and J by 1 base, and 9 bases separated the two germline ends. The CDR3 consists of 14 residues. CDR3: CASSEPAGNTEAFF. CDR3 DNA: TGTGCCAGCAGTGAGCCCGCTGGGAACACTGAAGCTTTCTTT.

The chain has TRBV7-3 and TRBJ2-1; 9 bases align to TRBD2. The germline gives CDR1 SGHTA, CDR2 FQGTGA. This CDR3 spans 15 amino acids. V lost 5 bases, J lost 1 base, and 3 bases stayed unmatched. In DNA form, the CDR3 reads TGTGCCAGCAGCCAGACTAGCGGATCCTACAATGAGCAGTTCTTC. It encodes CASSQTSGSYNEQFF. The full variable domain, with the rest looked up from reference TRBV7-3 and TRBJ2-1, is GAGVSQTPSNKVTEKGKYVELRCDPISGHTALYWYRQSLGQGPEFLIYFQGTGAADDSGLPNDRFFAVRPEGSVSTLKIQRTERGDSAVYLCASSQTSGSYNEQFFGPGTRLTVL.

The rearrangement uses TRBV18 and TRBJ1-4, with 7 bases that match TRBD1. V was clipped by 3 bases and J by 5 bases; unmatched bases: 9. The V gene's germline CDR1 is KGHSH and CDR2 LQKENI. The length of the CDR3 is 16 residues. The CDR3 is CASSPFPGRGNEKLFF. CDR3 DNA sequence: TGTGCCAGCTCACCGTTCCCGGGCAGGGGGAATGAAAAACTGTTTTTT.

The V call is TRBV21-1, the J call TRBJ1-5. TRBV21-1 is a recognized pseudogene. This CDR3 has 17 amino acids. Written as DNA, the CDR3 is TGTGCCAGCAGCAAAAGGGATGAAGGACGGCTTAGCCCGCCCCAGCATTTT. The encoded protein is CASSKRDEGRLSPPQHF.

This sequence joins TRBV11-2 and TRBJ2-5, with D perhaps TRBD1 (6 bases). Looked up from germline, CDR1 is SGHAT and CDR2 is FQNNGV. The V end lost 1 base, the J end lost 2 bases, and 11 bases lay between the germline ends. The CDR3 runs to 15 residues. The CDR3 reads CASSLALQGQETQYF. The CDR3 DNA reads as TGTGCCAGCAGCTTAGCCCTACAGGGTCAAGAGACCCAGTACTTC.

The rearrangement links TRBV6-1 to TRBJ2-3; TRBD2 agrees at 8 bases. The CDR3 extends over 17 amino acids. Germline V CDR1 and CDR2: MNHNS, SASEGT. Losses at the gene ends were 2 bases for V and 4 bases for J; bases not matched to a gene: 11. The CDR3 bases are TGTGCCAGCAGTGAAAGTGGTAGCGGGGTCAGCGCAGATACGCAGTATTTT. Amino acids: CASSESGSGVSADTQYF.

This rearrangement joins TRBV7-2 to TRBJ2-1; D is possibly TRBD2 (7 bases). Trimming took 2 bases from V and 7 from J, leaving 15 bases between them. Germline CDR1 reads SGHTA; CDR2 reads FQGNSA. The CDR3 length is 15 residues. For the CDR3, the DNA is TGTGCCAGCAGCTTATTGGGGGGGCGCATGAATGAGCAGTTCTTC. This sequence encodes CASSLLGGRMNEQFF.

Only one count was recorded for this clone. The junction and the germline gene differ at one end; a read error may be behind it. This sequence joins TRBV3-1 (or the pseudogene TRBV3-2) and TRBJ2-4, with D perhaps TRBD1 (5 bases). Germline CDR1 and CDR2: LGHDT and YNNKEL (reference sequence). CDR3 length: 13 residues. CDR3 DNA: TGTGCCAGCAGCCAAGCCCTTCAGGGTGCCAGAGCCTTC. Protein product: CASSQALQGARAF.

V and J are TRBV28 and TRBJ1-6, with TRBD1 matching 8 bases. Germline CDR1 MDHEN, CDR2 SYDVKM. The CDR3 has 17 residues. The V gene end was trimmed by 6 bases and the J gene end by 4 bases; junction bases not matched to a gene: 11. The CDR3 protein is CASRPLGTGAYNSPLHF. Here the CDR3 DNA reads TGTGCCAGCAGACCCTTGGGGACAGGAGCATATAATTCACCCCTCCACTTT.

For the CDR3, the DNA is TGTGCCAGCAGTTTTTACGGACAGACCTACGAGCAGTACTTC. It specifies CASSFYGQTYEQYF. The chain couples TRBV28 to TRBJ2-7, with TRBD1 as a possible D gene (6 bases). The V gene's germline CDR1 is MDHEN and CDR2 SYDVKM. Between the trimmed V and J ends, which lost 3 bases and 2 bases, there was a span of 11 bases. CDR3 size: 14 residues.

The rearrangement links TRBV27 to TRBJ2-3; D is ambiguous. The CDR3 is 17 amino acids. V shed 5 bases and J shed 0 bases, with 18 bases lying between them. CDR1 and CDR2 (germline): MNHEY, SMNVEV (reference sequence). The CDR3 DNA reads as TGTGCCAGCAGTCCACTTCCCGGGTCTACTAGCACAGATACGCAGTATTTT. Amino acid sequence: CASSPLPGSTSTDTQYF.

This sequence joins TRBV27 and TRBJ2-1, with 10 bases that match TRBD2. Germline V CDR1 and CDR2: MNHEY, SMNVEV (reference sequence). The CDR3 runs to 14 residues. V trimming: 8 bases; J trimming: 7 bases; junction bases outside the gene matches: 8. The CDR3 loop reads CASYPAGGSNEQFF. CDR3 sequence (DNA): TGTGCCAGCTACCCAGCGGGAGGGTCTAATGAGCAGTTCTTC.

The rearrangement links TRBV9 to TRBJ1-2, with D maybe TRBD1 (5 bases). Trimming left V 4 bases short and J 2 bases short, with 21 bases between. Germline assignment: CDR1 SGDLS and CDR2 YYNGEE. This CDR3 has 17 residues. The CDR3 region has the DNA TGTGCCAGCAGCCCACGAAAGGGGACTCCCGTAAACTATGGCTACACCTTC. Residues: CASSPRKGTPVNYGYTF.

The chain joins TRBV6-1 to TRBJ2-3; D is possibly TRBD2 (7 bases). With 1 base removed from V and 2 bases from J, the gap between germline ends came to 16 bases. The germline CDR1 and CDR2 sequences are MNHNS and SASEGT. The CDR3 is made up of 17 amino acids. Here the CDR3 reads CASSEEGGGHYTDTQYF. In DNA form, the CDR3 reads TGTGCCAGCAGTGAAGAGGGGGGAGGGCATTACACAGATACGCAGTATTTT.

CDR3 nucleotides: TGTGCCAGCAGTTACGGGGCAGACCCCTACGAGCAGTACTTC. This gives the protein CASSYGADPYEQYF. The chain couples TRBV6-5 to TRBJ2-7, with D tentatively TRBD1 (5 bases). Germline V lookup: CDR1 MNHEY, CDR2 SVGAGI. The CDR3 is 14 amino acids. V was pared by 2 bases and J by 2 bases, with 10 bases between.

The chain carries TRBV20-1 and TRBJ2-7, with D unresolved. This CDR3 is built from 11 residues. V gave up 2 bases and J gave up 6 bases, with 8 bases separating them. CDR1 is DFQATT, CDR2 SNEGSKA, per germline (reference sequence). The CDR3 DNA sequence: TGCAGTGCTAGAACCGCCACCGAGCAGTACTTC. The encoded protein is CSARTATEQYF.

V is TRBV7-9 and J is TRBJ1-3; the D is unclear. V shed 8 bases and J shed 4 bases, with 3 bases lying between them. The CDR3 is 10 residues long. CDR1 SEHNR and CDR2 FQNEAQ come from the germline V gene (reference sequence). CDR3: CASGGNTIYF. The DNA for the CDR3 is TGTGCCAGCGGAGGAAACACCATATATTTT.

CDR3 loop: CSQTTGYTDTQYF. CDR3 coding DNA: TGCAGCCAAACGACAGGGTACACAGATACGCAGTATTTT. The rearrangement joins TRBV29-1 to TRBJ2-3; 7 bases align to TRBD1. CDR1 SQVTM and CDR2 ANQGSEA come from the germline V gene. Germline trimming cut 8 bases from V and 2 bases from J; bases unmatched to any gene: 7. CDR3 length: 13 amino acids.

The J gene is TRBJ2-7, the V gene TRBV9; TRBD2 agrees at 12 bases. Germline V CDR1 and CDR2: SGDLS, YYNGEE. The CDR3 spans 19 residues. The junction had 15 bases not matched to a gene; V was cut back by 4 bases and J by 1 base. The CDR3, as DNA: TGTGCCAGCAGCACCCAGACTAGCGGGAGTCAAGGGGGGTCCTACGAGCAGTACTTC. Translation: CASSTQTSGSQGGSYEQYF.

About this clone itself: The sample has other DNA sequences that encode this CDR3 too. The J gene is TRBJ2-7, the V gene TRBV19, with 10 bases aligning to TRBD2. Losses at the gene ends were 3 bases for V and 1 base for J; bases not matched to a gene: 3. In germline, CDR1 is LNHDA, CDR2 SQIVND (reference sequence). The CDR3 is 15 residues long. The CDR3 spells CASSIAAGGSYEQYF. CDR3 bases: TGTGCCAGTAGTATCGCAGCGGGAGGGTCCTACGAGCAGTACTTC.

This clone appeared once. The J gene is TRBJ1-1, the V gene TRBV28; 8 nucleotides match TRBD1. This CDR3 region has 14 residues. Trimming at V came to 4 bases and at J to 4 bases, leaving 5 bases not matched to a gene. Per germline, CDR1 MDHEN and CDR2 SYDVKM. The CDR3 region is CASSSGGRGTEAFF. DNA of the CDR3: TGTGCCAGCAGTTCAGGGGGCAGAGGCACTGAAGCTTTCTTT. Full variable domain (missing parts from reference TRBV28 and TRBJ1-1): DVKVTQSSRYLVKRTGEKVFLECVQDMDHENMFWYRQDPGLGLRLIYFSYDVKMKEKGDIPEGYSVSREKKERFSLILESASTNQTSMYLCASSSGGRGTEAFFGQGTRLTVV.